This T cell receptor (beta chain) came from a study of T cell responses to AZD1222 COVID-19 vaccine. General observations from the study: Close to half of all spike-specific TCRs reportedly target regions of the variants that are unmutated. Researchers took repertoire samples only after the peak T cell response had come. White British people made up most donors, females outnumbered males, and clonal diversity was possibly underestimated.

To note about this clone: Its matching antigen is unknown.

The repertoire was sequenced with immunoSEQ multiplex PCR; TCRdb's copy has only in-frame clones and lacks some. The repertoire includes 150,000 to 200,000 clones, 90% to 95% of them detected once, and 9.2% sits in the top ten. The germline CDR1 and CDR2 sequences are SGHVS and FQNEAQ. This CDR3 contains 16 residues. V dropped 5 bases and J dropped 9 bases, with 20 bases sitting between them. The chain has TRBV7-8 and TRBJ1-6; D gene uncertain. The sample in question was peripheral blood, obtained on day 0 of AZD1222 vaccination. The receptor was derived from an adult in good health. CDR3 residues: CASSPEHSQWGSPLHF. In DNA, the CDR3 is TGTGCCAGCAGCCCCGAACATAGCCAGTGGGGTTCACCCCTCCACTTT.